The 21 T cell receptor beta chains below all came from one sample that was sequenced in a study of OX40 agonist ivuxolimab in advanced cancers. Produced via immunoSEQ multiplex PCR; TCRdb's table is partial and in-frame only. There are tens of thousands of clones in the sample; 88% occur only once, and roughly 0.98% lies in the top ten. This sample comprised CD4+ or CD8+ T cells sorted from blood, obtained in a trial of the OX40 agonist ivuxolimab. The receptors stem from an adult with an advanced solid tumor such as melanoma, head and neck, liver or kidney cancer.

The genes are TRBV7-2 and TRBJ2-1; D perhaps matches TRBD2 (6 bases). With 1 base removed from V and 2 bases from J, the gap between germline ends came to 12 bases. This CDR3 contains 16 residues. Germline V gene sequence: CDR1 SGHTA, CDR2 FQGNSA. The CDR3 nucleotides are TGTGCCAGCAGCTTAGTAGGAGGGACGACCTACAATGAGCAGTTCTTC. Translated: CASSLVGGTTYNEQFF.

The CDR3 reads CASSERKAGGINSYNEQFF. Here the CDR3 DNA reads TGTGCCAGCAGTGAAAGGAAAGCGGGAGGAATTAACTCCTACAATGAGCAGTTCTTC. The rearrangement uses TRBV2 and TRBJ2-1, with 9 bases identical to TRBD2. CDR3 size: 19 residues. After removal of 2 bases from V and 0 bases from J, the junction contained 11 bases not matched to a gene. Germline lookup yields CDR1 SNHLY and CDR2 FYNNEI.

This rearrangement joins TRBV9 to TRBJ2-7; D call uncertain. The V and J ends lost 0 bases and 7 bases respectively, with 14 bases between them. Germline V gene sequence: CDR1 SGDLS, CDR2 YYNGEE. This CDR3 has 14 amino acids. The CDR3 protein is CASSVVPGLGEQYF. Here the CDR3 DNA reads TGTGCCAGCAGCGTAGTTCCAGGTCTGGGGGAGCAGTACTTC. The full variable domain, with the rest looked up from reference TRBV9 and TRBJ2-7, is DSGVTQTPKHLITATGQRVTLRCSPRSGDLSVYWYQQSLDQGLQFLIQYYNGEERAKGNILERFSAQQFPDLHSELNLSSLELGDSALYFCASSVVPGLGEQYFGPGTRLTVT.

V gene TRBV27 combines with J gene TRBJ2-2; 7 bases line up with TRBD1. CDR3 length: 14 amino acids. V was clipped by 6 bases and J by 3 bases; unmatched bases: 4. Per germline, CDR1 MNHEY and CDR2 SMNVEV (reference sequence). This chain's CDR3 is CASRVQGHTGELFF. The CDR3 region has the DNA TGTGCCAGCAGAGTACAGGGGCACACCGGGGAGCTGTTTTTT.

V is TRBV12-5 and J is TRBJ1-1; D may be TRBD1 (6 bases). Germline CDR1 reads LGHNT; CDR2 reads FRNRAP. V lost 1 base and J lost 4, with 16 bases in between. The CDR3 has 16 residues. CDR3 loop: CASGLEGGEGSTEAFF. DNA of the CDR3: TGTGCTAGTGGTTTGGAGGGGGGCGAGGGTAGCACTGAAGCTTTCTTT. Drawing the rest from reference TRBV12-5 and TRBJ1-1, the complete variable domain is DARVTQTPRHKVTEMGQEVTMRCQPILGHNTVFWYRQTMMQGLELLAYFRNRAPLDDSGMPKDRFSAEMPDATLATLKIQPSEPRDSAVYFCASGLEGGEGSTEAFFGQGTRLTVV.

As DNA, the CDR3 is TGTGCCAGCAGTGCCGCACAGGGGACCGGGGAGCTGTTTTTT. Its translation: CASSAAQGTGELFF. The rearrangement uses TRBV6-4 and TRBJ2-2, with 7 nucleotides matching TRBD1. The CDR3 is 14 residues long. The trim removed 4 bases at V and 5 bases at J, leaving 4 bases unmatched. Germline V gene data show CDR1 as MRHNA and CDR2 as SNTAGT.

V is TRBV9 and J is TRBJ1-2, with 8 bases lining up with TRBD1. Germline CDR1 reads SGDLS; CDR2 reads YYNGEE. V lost 3 bases, J lost 8 bases, and 9 bases stayed unmatched. The CDR3 spans 14 residues. CDR3 protein: CASSAKQGGKGYTF. DNA of the CDR3: TGTGCCAGCAGCGCCAAACAGGGGGGGAAAGGCTACACCTTC.

This sequence joins TRBV6-5 and TRBJ2-7; 11 bases align to TRBD2. The V segment lost 6 bases and the J segment 7 bases; nucleotides outside the gene matches: 8. CDR3 length: 14 amino acids. Germline loops: CDR1 MNHEY, CDR2 SVGAGI. CDR3 protein: CASRTSGSIMEQYF. In nucleotides, the CDR3 is TGTGCCAGCAGAACTAGCGGGAGTATCATGGAGCAGTACTTC.

This chain connects TRBV5-1 to TRBJ2-3, with TRBD2 matching 8 bases. The CDR3 sequence is 14 residues long. V was pared by 4 bases and J by 5 bases, with 6 bases of the junction left unmatched. Germline CDR1 reads SGHRS; CDR2 reads YFSETQ. The DNA for the CDR3 is TGCGCCAGCAGCGAAGCGGGAGTAGGAGATACGCAGTATTTT. Its translation: CASSEAGVGDTQYF. Supplemented by reference TRBV5-1 and TRBJ2-3, the full variable domain reads KAGVTQTPRYLIKTRGQQVTLSCSPISGHRSVSWYQQTPGQGLQFLFEYFSETQRNKGNFPGRFSGRQFSNSRSEMNVSTLELGDSALYLCASSEAGVGDTQYFGPGTRLTVL.

This chain joins TRBV7-9 and TRBJ1-4; tentative D call: TRBD1 (5 bases). The V and J ends lost 2 bases and 7 bases respectively, with 11 bases between them. The CDR3 is made up of 14 amino acids. From germline, CDR1 is SEHNR and CDR2 FQNEAQ (reference sequence). The CDR3 coding sequence is TGTGCCAGCAGCTTATCTGTGCAGGGTGAAAAACTGTTTTTT. Translation gives CASSLSVQGEKLFF.

The chain combines TRBV5-1 with TRBJ2-1; 8 positions agree with TRBD2. Germline CDR1 is SGHRS and CDR2 is YFSETQ. This CDR3 has 14 amino acids. V lost 3 bases, J lost 9 bases, and 8 bases stayed unmatched. As DNA, the CDR3 is TGCGCCAGCAGCTGGGGGACTAGTTCGGCTGAGCAGTTCTTC. It is translated as CASSWGTSSAEQFF.

In this sample, this clone turned up once. This chain joins TRBV10-3 and TRBJ2-1, with D maybe TRBD1 (7 bases). The CDR3 covers 16 residues. Trimming stripped 1 base from V and 6 bases from J, with 16 bases between. Germline V gene sequence: CDR1 ENHRY, CDR2 SYGVKD. CDR3 nucleotides: TGTGCCATCAGTGAGTATACGGCAGGGGGAGGCAATGAGCAGTTCTTC. This gives the protein CAISEYTAGGGNEQFF.

As DNA, the CDR3 is TGTGCCACCAGCAGGGAGGGGACAGGGAATGTGGATACGCAGTATTTT. It translates to CATSREGTGNVDTQYF. The genes are TRBV15 and TRBJ2-3; 9 bases align to TRBD1. The length of the CDR3 is 16 residues. From germline, CDR1 is LNHNV and CDR2 YYDKDF (reference sequence). V was pared by 3 bases and J by 6 bases, with 10 bases of the junction left unmatched. Complete variable domain (other parts from reference TRBV15 and TRBJ2-3): DAMVIQNPRYQVTQFGKPVTLSCSQTLNHNVMYWYQQKSSQAPKLLFHYYDKDFNNEADTPDNFQSRRPNTSFCFLDIRSPGLGDTAMYLCATSREGTGNVDTQYFGPGTRLTVL.

For the CDR3, the DNA is TGCGCCAGCAGCTCCTCCTCAGTGAACACTGAAGCTTTCTTT. This codes for CASSSSSVNTEAFF. The chain links TRBV5-1 to TRBJ1-1; unclear D gene. V was clipped by 3 bases and J by 0 bases, with 9 bases between them. CDR1 is SGHRS and CDR2 is YFSETQ in the germline V gene. The CDR3 is 14 amino acids. Combining the CDR3 with reference TRBV5-1 and TRBJ1-1 gives the whole variable domain KAGVTQTPRYLIKTRGQQVTLSCSPISGHRSVSWYQQTPGQGLQFLFEYFSETQRNKGNFPGRFSGRQFSNSRSEMNVSTLELGDSALYLCASSSSSVNTEAFFGQGTRLTVV.

This chain joins TRBV20-1 and TRBJ2-7, with 9 bases fitting TRBD1. Germline lookup yields CDR1 DFQATT and CDR2 SNEGSKA (reference sequence). V lost 5 bases, J lost 12 bases, and 8 bases stayed unmatched. The CDR3 length is 11 residues. The chain's CDR3 is CSAGPGQGRYF. In DNA form, the CDR3 reads TGCAGTGCTGGACCGGGACAGGGAAGGTACTTC.

The chain recombines TRBV27 with TRBJ1-5; TRBD1 might be the D (6 bases). V lost 3 bases to trimming and J lost 1 base, with 10 bases between them. The CDR3 is 15 amino acids. Germline V CDR1 and CDR2: MNHEY, SMNVEV (reference sequence). The CDR3 sequence is CASSLEGGSNQPQHF. The CDR3 coding sequence is TGTGCCAGCAGTTTGGAGGGGGGGAGCAATCAGCCCCAGCATTTT.

The chain combines TRBV28 with TRBJ2-7; 11 bases match TRBD2. V lost 2 bases and J lost 7; bases outside the gene matches: 1. CDR1 is MDHEN and CDR2 is SYDVKM in the germline V gene. This CDR3 has 13 residues. The DNA for the CDR3 is TGTGCCAGCAGTTTAGCTAGCGGGAGGGAGCAGTACTTC. Translated: CASSLASGREQYF.

The chain has TRBV5-1 and TRBJ2-2, with TRBD2 identical over 8 bases. The junction had 7 bases not matched to a gene; V was cut back by 5 bases and J by 4 bases. Per germline, CDR1 SGHRS and CDR2 YFSETQ. The CDR3 is 15 residues long. The CDR3 here is CASRMLAGTTGELFF. DNA of the CDR3: TGCGCCAGCAGAATGCTAGCGGGCACCACCGGGGAGCTGTTTTTT.

In this sample, this clone turned up once. This chain joins TRBV5-1 and TRBJ1-2; weak D call: TRBD1 (6 bases). The CDR3 sequence is 13 residues long. V was trimmed by 4 bases and J by 6 bases, leaving 13 bases between them. Germline loops: CDR1 SGHRS, CDR2 YFSETQ. CDR3 amino acids: CASSAQGKDGYTF. In DNA, the CDR3 is TGCGCCAGCAGCGCCCAGGGGAAGGATGGCTACACCTTC.

J is TRBJ2-3 and V is TRBV21-1; TRBD2, the D gene given by the table, was not confirmed from the DNA. TRBV21-1 constitutes a pseudogene. CDR3 length: 17 residues. The CDR3 here is CASSIGGVPIYTDTQYF. CDR3 DNA sequence: TGTGCCAGCAGCATCGGGGGAGTACCCATTTACACAGATACGCAGTATTTT.

The chain combines TRBV27 with TRBJ2-3; the match to TRBD2 covers 7 bases. The CDR3 consists of 16 residues. From germline, CDR1 is MNHEY and CDR2 SMNVEV (reference sequence). Trimming at V came to 2 bases and at J to 6 bases, leaving 11 bases not matched to a gene. In DNA form, the CDR3 reads TGTGCCAGCAGTTTAGGGGGAGCGGGATCACACGATACGCAGTATTTT. As protein: CASSLGGAGSHDTQYF.